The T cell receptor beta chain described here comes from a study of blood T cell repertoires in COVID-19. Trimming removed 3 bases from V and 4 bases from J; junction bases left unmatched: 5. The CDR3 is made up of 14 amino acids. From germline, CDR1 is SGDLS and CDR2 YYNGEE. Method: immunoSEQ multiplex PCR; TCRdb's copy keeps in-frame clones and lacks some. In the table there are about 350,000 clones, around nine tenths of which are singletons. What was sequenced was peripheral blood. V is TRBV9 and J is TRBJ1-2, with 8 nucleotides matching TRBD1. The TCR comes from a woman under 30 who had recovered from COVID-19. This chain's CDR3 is CASSGTGFGYGYTF. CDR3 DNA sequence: TGTGCCAGCAGCGGGACAGGGTTTGGCTATGGCTACACCTTC.